This TCR beta chain was obtained from a study of lymphopenia after photon versus proton radiotherapy. Study results and caveats: Authors raise, but do not show, better survival with proton therapy. Oligoclonal CD8+ Temra expansion after nadir drove photon patients' diversity drop. Relative stability marked proton patients; photon patients lost diversity and naive cells. A bigger post-nadir fall in TCR diversity correlated inversely with survival time in deceased patients.

This clone was recorded once. Its target is unknown. The data were produced by immunoSEQ multiplex PCR, yet TCRdb's version contains in-frame clones alone and is incomplete. The sample has over 35,000 clones, just over 85% seen once. The CDR3 is made up of 17 amino acids. The J segment lost 7 bases and the V segment lost 6 bases, leaving 16 bases of the junction unmatched. Germline CDR1 is LNHDA and CDR2 is SQIVND (reference sequence). This TCR derives from a woman aged 70-85 years with pancreatic cancer. Some clones in this sample may be carry-over from other donors' samples. The chain carries TRBV19 and TRBJ2-1, with TRBD2 identical over 9 bases. The sample here was peripheral blood, taken from a patient treated with proton-based radiotherapy. CDR3 sequence reads: CASRGSGIAGDRNEQFF. CDR3 nucleotides: TGTGCCAGTAGGGGTAGTGGGATAGCGGGAGATCGAAATGAGCAGTTCTTC.